The present entry profiles one TCR beta chain with its context. What it recognizes is unknown. The entry originates in a study of graft-versus-host responses after intestinal transplantation. Study as a whole: As for transplant type, recipients had multivisceral, liver-intestinal, or isolated intestinal grafts. Recipients uniformly received anti-thymocyte globulin induction, followed by tacrolimus and steroids for three to four years.

Broader study findings: HvG clone declines early post-transplant were associated with peak circulating GvH levels.

The CDR3 totals 15 residues. Unmatched junction bases numbered 12, after V lost 5 bases and J lost 9 bases. The germline V gene has CDR1 SNHLY and CDR2 FYNNEI. Data came from immunoSEQ multiplex PCR; TCRdb stores just in-frame clones and leaves some out. Of over 45,000 clones listed, around 90% are singletons. The receptor's source is a human patient who received an intestinal transplant, so some T cells may come from the graft donor. The V gene is TRBV2, the J gene TRBJ2-1; TRBD2 matches at 8 bases. Source: PBMCs, taken 26 days after transplant. The CDR3: CASSKLAVPDSEQFF. As DNA, the CDR3 is TGTGCCAGCAGTAAACTAGCGGTCCCTGACAGTGAGCAGTTCTTC. The full variable domain, in which reference TRBV2 and TRBJ2-1 provide the parts outside the CDR3, is EPEVTQTPSHQVTQMGQEVILRCVPISNHLYFYWYRQILGQKVEFLVSFYNNEISEKSEIFDDQFSVERPDGSNFTLKIRSTKLEDSAMYFCASSKLAVPDSEQFFGPGTRLTVL.